The present entry profiles one T cell receptor (beta chain) with its context. Individuals in the exposed group had encountered a COVID-19 case within 2 weeks preceding study entry. These data originate in a study of blood T cell repertoires in COVID-19. In the study's own analysis: Estimated nucleated cell counts came from reference gene primer amplification. Clones were sequenced by immunoSEQ multiplex PCR, and TCRdb holds only the in-frame ones, with some missing. That table supplies the V and J calls and clone size; D and trimming were determined from the DNA. The table shows 290,000 or so clones, with roughly 80% occurring only once. The CDR3 consists of 15 residues. J gave up 4 bases and V 5 bases, and 2 bases lay outside the gene matches. Per germline, CDR1 SEHNR and CDR2 FQNEAQ (reference sequence).

This receptor was obtained from a man aged 40-49 years who had been exposed to COVID-19. The rearrangement uses TRBV7-9 and TRBJ2-1, with 13 bases fitting TRBD2. The sample was PBMCs or T cells enriched from blood (not recorded which). The CDR3 region is CASSGTSGTYNEQFF. The CDR3 DNA follows: TGTGCCAGCAGCGGGACTAGCGGGACTTACAATGAGCAGTTCTTC.